The source of this TCR beta chain is a study of shared clonotypes between healthy human individuals. Study-level information: Per donor, three plates held CD4 naive cells, three held CD4 memory, two held CD8 naive and one held CD8 memory. Study-wide findings and caveats: There were few donors, and this limited the genetic and exposure-history diversity represented. Only blood underwent sampling, and tissue repertoires likely differ.

Comments on this clone: Its matching antigen is unknown.

Naivety among CD8 cells was defined by CD45RO negativity and positive CCR7 selection, thereby excluding terminally differentiated effector memory CD45RA+ cells. At a deep level, the assay was run. TCRdb's table, derived via immunoSEQ multiplex PCR, lists solely in-frame clones and lacks some. The table has a few hundred thousand clones, 95% to 96% seen once. Trimming at V came to 6 bases and at J to 4 bases, leaving 11 bases not matched to a gene. The length of the CDR3 is 16 residues. The germline gives CDR1 SNHLY, CDR2 FYNNEI. This clonotype was obtained from a woman aged 25 to 45 in good health. This chain uses TRBV2 with TRBJ1-4, with TRBD1 matching 7 bases. The sequencing input was naive CD8+ T cells sorted from blood. In DNA, the CDR3 is TGTGCCAGCAGGACATTCTCCGGGACAGTTAATGAAAAACTGTTTTTT. Protein product: CASRTFSGTVNEKLFF.